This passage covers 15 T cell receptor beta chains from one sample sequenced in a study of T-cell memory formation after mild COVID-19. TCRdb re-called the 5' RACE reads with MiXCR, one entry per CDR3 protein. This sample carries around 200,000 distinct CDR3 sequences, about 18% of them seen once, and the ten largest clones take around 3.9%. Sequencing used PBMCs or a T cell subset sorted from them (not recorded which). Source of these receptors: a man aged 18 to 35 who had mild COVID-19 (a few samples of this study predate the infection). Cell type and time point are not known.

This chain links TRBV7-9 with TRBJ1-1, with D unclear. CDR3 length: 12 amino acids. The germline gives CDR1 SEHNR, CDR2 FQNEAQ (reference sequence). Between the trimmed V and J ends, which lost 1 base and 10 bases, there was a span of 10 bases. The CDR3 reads CASSLEGAAAFF. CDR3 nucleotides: TGTGCCAGCAGCTTAGAGGGAGCGGCAGCTTTCTTT.

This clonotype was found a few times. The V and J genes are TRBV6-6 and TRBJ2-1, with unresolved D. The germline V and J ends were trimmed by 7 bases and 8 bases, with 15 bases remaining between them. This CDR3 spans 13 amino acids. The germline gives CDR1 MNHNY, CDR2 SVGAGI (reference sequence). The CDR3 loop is CASKHSGTDEQFF. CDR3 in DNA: TGTGCCAGCAAACACTCCGGTACCGATGAGCAGTTCTTC.

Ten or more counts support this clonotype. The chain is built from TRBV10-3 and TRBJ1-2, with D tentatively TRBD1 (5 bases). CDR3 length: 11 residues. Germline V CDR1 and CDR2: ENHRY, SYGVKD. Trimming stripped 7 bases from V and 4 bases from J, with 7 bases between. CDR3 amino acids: CAIKGSYGYTF. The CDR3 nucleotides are TGTGCCATCAAGGGGAGCTATGGCTACACCTTC.

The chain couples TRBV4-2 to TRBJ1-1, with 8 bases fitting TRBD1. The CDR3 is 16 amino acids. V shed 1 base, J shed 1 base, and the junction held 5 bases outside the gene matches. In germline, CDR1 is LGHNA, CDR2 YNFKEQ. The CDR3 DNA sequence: TGTGCCAGCAGCCAAGCCGCAGGGGGCGCGAACACTGAAGCTTTCTTT. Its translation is CASSQAAGGANTEAFF.

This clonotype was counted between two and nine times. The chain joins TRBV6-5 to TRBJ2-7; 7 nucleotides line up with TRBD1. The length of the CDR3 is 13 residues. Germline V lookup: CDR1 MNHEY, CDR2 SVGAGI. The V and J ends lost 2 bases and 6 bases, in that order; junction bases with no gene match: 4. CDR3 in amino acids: CASSYGPGGEQYV. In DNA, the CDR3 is TGTGCCAGCAGTTACGGGCCAGGGGGCGAGCAGTACGTC.

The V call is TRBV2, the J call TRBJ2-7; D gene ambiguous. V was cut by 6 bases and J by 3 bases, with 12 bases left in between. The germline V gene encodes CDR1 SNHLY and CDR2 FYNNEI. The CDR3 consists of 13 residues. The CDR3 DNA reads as TGTGCCAGCAGAAGGTCGCACAACTACGAGCAGTACGTC. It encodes CASRRSHNYEQYV.

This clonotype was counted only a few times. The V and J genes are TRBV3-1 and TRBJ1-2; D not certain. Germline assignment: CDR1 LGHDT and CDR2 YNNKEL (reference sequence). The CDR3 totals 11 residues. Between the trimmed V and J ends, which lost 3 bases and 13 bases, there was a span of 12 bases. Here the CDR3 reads CASSQSPIPTF. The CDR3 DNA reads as TGTGCCAGCAGCCAGTCCCCCATTCCCACCTTC.

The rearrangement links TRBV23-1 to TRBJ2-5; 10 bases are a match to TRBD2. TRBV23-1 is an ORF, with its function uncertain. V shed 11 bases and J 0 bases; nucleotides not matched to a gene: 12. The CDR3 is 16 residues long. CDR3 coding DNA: TGCGCCGCCATACGGCTGGGACTAGCGCACCAAGAGACCCAGTACTTC. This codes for CAAIRLGLAHQETQYF.

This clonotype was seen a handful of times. In DNA, the CDR3 is TGTGCCAGCACCTCTGGGGGGCTTTCCGGGGAGCTGTTTTTT. It encodes CASTSGGLSGELFF. The rearrangement joins TRBV7-6 to TRBJ2-2, with D possibly called TRBD1 or TRBD2 (6 bases each). The CDR3 is 14 amino acids. Trimming took off 7 bases at V and 6 bases at J, with 15 bases between the two ends. Germline assignment: CDR1 SGHVS and CDR2 FNYEAQ.

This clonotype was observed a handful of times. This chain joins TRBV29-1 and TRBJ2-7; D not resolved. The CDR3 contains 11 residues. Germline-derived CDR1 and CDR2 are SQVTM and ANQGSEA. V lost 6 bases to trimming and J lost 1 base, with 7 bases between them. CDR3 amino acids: CSVWSSYEQYF. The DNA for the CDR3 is TGCAGCGTCTGGAGTTCCTACGAGCAGTACTTC.

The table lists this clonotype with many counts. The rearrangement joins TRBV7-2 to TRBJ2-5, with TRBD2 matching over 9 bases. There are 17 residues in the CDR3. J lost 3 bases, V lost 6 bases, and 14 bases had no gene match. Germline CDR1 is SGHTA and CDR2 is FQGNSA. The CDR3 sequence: CASRRSTAGGHEETQYF. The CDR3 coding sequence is TGTGCCAGCAGAAGGTCAACTGCGGGGGGGCATGAAGAGACCCAGTACTTC.

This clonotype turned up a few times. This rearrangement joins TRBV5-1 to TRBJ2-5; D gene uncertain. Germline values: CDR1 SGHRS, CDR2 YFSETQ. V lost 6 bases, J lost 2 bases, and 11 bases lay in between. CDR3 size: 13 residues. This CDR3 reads CASKGTPQETQYF. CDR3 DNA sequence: TGCGCCAGCAAGGGTACCCCTCAAGAGACCCAGTACTTC.

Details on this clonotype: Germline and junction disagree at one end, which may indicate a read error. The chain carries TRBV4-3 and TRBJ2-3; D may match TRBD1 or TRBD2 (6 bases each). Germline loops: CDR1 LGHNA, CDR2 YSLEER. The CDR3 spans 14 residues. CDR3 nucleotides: TGCGCCAGCAGCCAAGACGGGGGCACAGCTACGCAGTATTTT. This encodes CASSQDGGTATQYF.

DNA of the CDR3: TGTGCCAGCAGTTCCCTGGGCGGTGATAGCTCCTACGAGCAGTACTTC. It yields the protein CASSSLGGDSSYEQYF. The rearrangement uses TRBV12-3 or TRBV12-4 and TRBJ2-7; D is unresolved. V shed 4 bases and J shed 0 bases, with 16 bases lying between them. The CDR3 has 16 residues.

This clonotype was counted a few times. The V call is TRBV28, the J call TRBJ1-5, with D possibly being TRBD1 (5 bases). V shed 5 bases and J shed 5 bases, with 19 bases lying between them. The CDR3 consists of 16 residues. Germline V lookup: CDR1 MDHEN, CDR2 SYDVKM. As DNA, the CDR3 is TGTGCCAGCAGTCTTCGCCAGGCGGAAGGGGATCAGCCCCAGCATTTT. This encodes CASSLRQAEGDQPQHF.